This T cell receptor (beta chain) was profiled in a study of CD8 T cells in ankylosing spondylitis. General study findings and limits: In reactive arthritis synovial fluid and blood, some motif variants had been reported before. The study identified a TCR beta motif of several highly homologous variants that appeared characteristic of ankylosing spondylitis blood.

This clonotype was counted a few times. Its antigen is unidentified. Germline CDR1 and CDR2: MNHEY and SMNVEV (reference sequence). The ends were cut back, 8 bases at V and 1 base at J, with 20 bases in the middle. CDR3 length: 16 residues. TCRdb used MiXCR to reprocess the 5' RACE reads, holding one entry per CDR3 protein. The table has 250,000 to 300,000 distinct CDR3 sequences, around 20% seen once; the top ten hold 7.5% to 9.5%. V and J are TRBV27 and TRBJ1-1; a possible D gene is TRBD1 (5 bases). The sequence derives from a male donor with ankylosing spondylitis or in good health (not recorded which). The sample comprised blood, either unsorted or a sorted T cell fraction (not recorded which). In DNA form, the CDR3 reads TGTGCCAGCTGTCTCTGGGGAGGGGATCGGAACACTGAAGCTTTCTTT. Amino acid sequence: CASCLWGGDRNTEAFF.